Following are 3 T cell receptor beta chains from one sample sequenced in a study of T cell responses to AZD1222 COVID-19 vaccine listed by TCRdb under 2021. The receptor library was made with the immunoSEQ multiplex PCR assay. TCRdb retrieved this table from immuneACCESS and kept in-frame rearrangements only. Not all clones are present; in checked studies, unresolved V genes account for under half, and no reason is known for the remainder. Across this sample there are about 140,000 clones, with roughly 90% seen only once. Around 1.3% of the sample goes to the ten largest clones. The time point label, read with the paper, signifies: about 28 days (+/-7) after the second vaccine dose. This sample comprised peripheral blood, obtained 28 days after the second AZD1222 dose. The receptors were gathered from an adult who received the AZD1222 COVID-19 vaccine.

The genes are TRBV14 and TRBJ2-1; D is perhaps TRBD2 (6 bases). V was pared by 4 bases and J by 7 bases, with 11 bases between. Looked up from germline, CDR1 is SGHDN and CDR2 is FVKESK. CDR3 length equals 13 residues. CDR3 protein: CASSRGDQNEQFF. CDR3 bases: TGTGCCAGCAGCCGCGGGGACCAAAATGAGCAGTTCTTC.

The rearrangement joins TRBV29-1 to TRBJ2-5, with D tentatively TRBD2 (6 bases). Trimming left V 5 bases short and J 5 bases short, with 15 bases between. Germline CDR1 and CDR2: SQVTM and ANQGSEA. This CDR3 region has 13 residues. The CDR3 bases are TGCAGCGTTCAGTCGGGAGCTCGGGAGACCCAGTACTTC. This gives the protein CSVQSGARETQYF.

The gene calls are TRBV7-9 and TRBJ1-1; possibly TRBD1 for D (6 bases). V gave up 0 bases and J gave up 6 bases, with 11 bases separating them. The CDR3 has 14 residues. The germline CDR1 and CDR2 sequences are SEHNR and FQNEAQ (reference sequence). The CDR3 DNA reads TGTGCCAGCAGCTTAGCCGGGACAATCCCTGAAGCTTTCTTT. It translates to CASSLAGTIPEAFF.